Listed here are 18 T cell receptor beta chains from one sample, sequenced in a study of T cell responses to AZD1222 COVID-19 vaccine. Clones were sequenced by immunoSEQ multiplex PCR, and TCRdb holds only the in-frame ones, with some missing. Among about 150,000 clones, 90% were seen once, and the ten largest hold about 1.6%. Sequenced material: peripheral blood, taken on day 0 of AZD1222 vaccination. These receptors all stem from an adult in good health.

The chain employs TRBV6-5 and TRBJ2-5; D gene uncertain. The CDR3 loop spans 14 amino acids. The V gene's germline CDR1 is MNHEY and CDR2 SVGAGI. Trimming removed 1 base from V and 5 bases from J, with 11 bases in between. The CDR3 region has the DNA TGTGCCAGCAGTTACTATGGTCGCAAGGAGACCCAGTACTTC. It yields the protein CASSYYGRKETQYF.

This chain uses TRBV6-5 with TRBJ2-7, with 7 bases aligning to TRBD1. Per the germline V gene, CDR1 is MNHEY and CDR2 is SVGAGI. The CDR3 has 13 residues. The V and J ends lost 5 bases and 7 bases, in that order; junction bases with no gene match: 8. This CDR3 is CASSPGTATEQYF. The CDR3 coding sequence is TGTGCCAGCAGTCCGGGGACAGCTACGGAGCAGTACTTC.

This chain joins TRBV3-1 (or the pseudogene TRBV3-2) and TRBJ1-2, with a tentative D call TRBD1 (5 bases). CDR1 and CDR2 (germline): LGHDT, YNNKEL (reference sequence). This CDR3 is built from 14 residues. V was shortened by 3 bases and J by 8 bases, with 16 bases between the two germline ends. CDR3 residues: CASSHTGSIMGYTF. The CDR3 DNA sequence: TGTGCCAGCAGCCACACAGGCTCTATTATGGGCTACACCTTC.

The J gene is TRBJ1-2, the V gene TRBV5-1; D gene uncertain. The CDR3 covers 13 residues. With 4 bases removed from V and 2 bases from J, the gap between germline ends came to 9 bases. Germline V gives CDR1 SGHRS, CDR2 YFSETQ. CDR3 protein: CASSGTVNYGYTF. CDR3 nucleotide sequence: TGCGCCAGCAGCGGTACGGTGAACTATGGCTACACCTTC.

This sequence joins TRBV9 and TRBJ1-1; 7 nucleotides agree with TRBD1. CDR1 is SGDLS, CDR2 YYNGEE, per germline. J gave up 7 bases and V 3 bases, and 12 bases lay outside the gene matches. This CDR3 spans 15 amino acids. The CDR3 nucleotides read TGTGCCAGCAGCGCCACAGGACAGGCCGATTTTGAAGCTTTCTTT. This sequence encodes CASSATGQADFEAFF.

This clone was counted a single time. This sequence joins TRBV11-3 and TRBJ1-2; 7 bases align to TRBD1. The CDR3 length is 15 residues. After removal of 0 bases from V and 2 bases from J, the junction contained 3 bases not matched to a gene. Germline lookup yields CDR1 SGHNT and CDR2 YENEEA. This CDR3 is CASSLETGSNYGYTF. As DNA, the CDR3 is TGTGCCAGCAGCTTAGAGACAGGGTCCAACTATGGCTACACCTTC.

The sample holds a few counts of this clone. The chain combines TRBV24-1 with TRBJ2-2; D unresolved. Germline V gene data show CDR1 as KGHDR and CDR2 as SFDVKD. The length of the CDR3 is 14 residues. V was shortened by 2 bases and J by 5 bases, with 8 bases between the two germline ends. This chain's CDR3 is CATSDWVTTGELFF. In DNA, the CDR3 is TGTGCCACCAGTGATTGGGTTACAACCGGGGAGCTGTTTTTT.

A single count supports this clone. The chain carries TRBV18 and TRBJ1-3; 7 positions agree with TRBD1. The CDR3 contains 15 residues. Germline lookup yields CDR1 KGHSH and CDR2 LQKENI. After removal of 3 bases from V and 0 bases from J, the junction contained 2 bases not matched to a gene. This CDR3 is CASSPGQISGNTIYF. The CDR3 DNA reads as TGTGCCAGCTCACCGGGACAGATCTCTGGAAACACCATATATTTT.

This sequence joins TRBV5-8 and TRBJ2-6, with 8 positions matching TRBD1. V was clipped by 3 bases and J by 2 bases; unmatched bases: 1. This CDR3 spans 15 amino acids. In germline, CDR1 is SGHTS, CDR2 YDEGEE. This CDR3 reads CASSSDRAGANVLTF. DNA of the CDR3: TGTGCCAGCAGCTCGGACAGGGCTGGGGCCAACGTCCTGACTTTC.

This clone was seen only once. The chain is built from TRBV20-1 and TRBJ1-1; D unclear. Trimming removed 3 bases at V and 3 bases at J, with 5 bases between. CDR1 is DFQATT and CDR2 is SNEGSKA in the germline V gene (reference sequence). This CDR3 region has 11 residues. CDR3 DNA: TGCAGTGCTAGGCAGGACACTGAAGCTTTCTTT. It specifies CSARQDTEAFF.

The V and J genes are TRBV7-2 and TRBJ2-5, with D perhaps matching TRBD1 (8 bases). The CDR3 is 16 residues long. V lost 5 bases and J 2 bases, leaving 18 bases between the germline ends. CDR1 is SGHTA, CDR2 FQGNSA, per germline. The CDR3 reads CASSAHRGGTQETQYF. As DNA, the CDR3 is TGTGCCAGCAGCGCCCACAGGGGGGGGACTCAAGAGACCCAGTACTTC.

As DNA, the CDR3 is TGTGCCAGTAGTTCTAGCGGGGGCCGGGAGACCCAGTACTTC. Translation: CASSSSGGRETQYF. The chain recombines TRBV19 with TRBJ2-5; 10 nucleotides agree with TRBD2. The CDR3 is 14 amino acids. V was clipped by 5 bases and J by 5 bases; unmatched bases: 5. Germline V CDR1 and CDR2: LNHDA, SQIVND (reference sequence).

The J gene is TRBJ2-1, the V gene TRBV9, with 10 positions matching TRBD1. V lost 4 bases, J lost 2 bases, and 9 bases stayed unmatched. CDR1 is SGDLS and CDR2 is YYNGEE in the germline V gene. The CDR3 extends over 17 amino acids. The CDR3, as DNA: TGTGCCAGCAGCCCGGGACAGGGGTTTGGGACCTACAATGAGCAGTTCTTC. This encodes CASSPGQGFGTYNEQFF.

The V gene is TRBV3-1 (or the pseudogene TRBV3-2), the J gene TRBJ2-1; D may be TRBD1 or TRBD2 (6 bases each). The CDR3 is 14 amino acids. Germline V gene data show CDR1 as LGHDT and CDR2 as YNNKEL (reference sequence). Trimming took off 1 base at V and 4 bases at J, with 8 bases between the two ends. The CDR3 nucleotides are TGTGCCAGCAGCCAAGGGAGGGGGTACAATGAGCAGTTCTTC. Its protein product is CASSQGRGYNEQFF.

This clone was detected once. The V and J genes are TRBV15 and TRBJ1-3; D ambiguous. The CDR3 extends over 16 amino acids. CDR1 and CDR2 from the germline V gene are LNHNV and YYDKDF (reference sequence). V gave up 1 base and J gave up 0 bases, with 10 bases separating them. CDR3 bases: TGTGCCACCAGCAGAGCACATCAGATCTCTGGAAACACCATATATTTT. This encodes CATSRAHQISGNTIYF.

J is TRBJ2-1 and V is TRBV19; D unclear. The CDR3 extends over 11 amino acids. Looked up from germline, CDR1 is LNHDA and CDR2 is SQIVND (reference sequence). V lost 10 bases and J 4 bases, leaving 8 bases between the germline ends. The CDR3 coding sequence is TGTGCCATGCGACGGTACAATGAGCAGTTCTTC. Translated, it gives CAMRRYNEQFF.

This chain uses TRBV28 with TRBJ2-7, with D possibly TRBD1 on 5 matching bases. The CDR3 extends over 15 amino acids. V was pared by 7 bases and J by 5 bases, with 21 bases between. Germline V lookup: CDR1 MDHEN, CDR2 SYDVKM. The CDR3, as DNA: TGTGCCAGCACCTTACCCTGGCAGGGAAGGAACGAGCAGTACTTC. Encoded protein: CASTLPWQGRNEQYF.

The rearrangement links TRBV25-1 to TRBJ2-6; the D is unclear. CDR3 length: 16 amino acids. Germline CDR1 MGHDK, CDR2 SYGVNS. Between the trimmed V and J ends, which lost 2 bases and 0 bases, there was a span of 8 bases. The CDR3, as DNA: TGTGCCAGCAGTGAACAAGGGATCTCTGGGGCCAACGTCCTGACTTTC. This translates into CASSEQGISGANVLTF.